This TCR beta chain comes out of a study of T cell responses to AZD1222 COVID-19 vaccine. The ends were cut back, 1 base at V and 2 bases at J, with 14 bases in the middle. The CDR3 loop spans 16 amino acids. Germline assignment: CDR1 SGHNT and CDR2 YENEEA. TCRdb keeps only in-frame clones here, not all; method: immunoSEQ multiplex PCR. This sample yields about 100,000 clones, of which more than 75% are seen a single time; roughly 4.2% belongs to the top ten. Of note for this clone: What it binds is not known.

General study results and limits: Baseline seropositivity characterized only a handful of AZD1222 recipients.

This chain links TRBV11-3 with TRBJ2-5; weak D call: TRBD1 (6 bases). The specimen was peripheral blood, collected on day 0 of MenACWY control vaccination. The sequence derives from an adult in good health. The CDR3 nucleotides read TGTGCCAGCAGCTTAGGACAGCAGGGGTTACAAGAGACCCAGTACTTC. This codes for CASSLGQQGLQETQYF.